The next 3 T cell receptor beta chains were all read from a single sample in a study of molecular identifiers for immune sequencing clone quantification. TCRdb independently ran MiXCR on the PCR reads; one entry per CDR3 protein. The sample carries some 580,000 distinct CDR3 sequences, roughly 23% recorded once. The sample consisted of naive CD8+ T cells from blood, with Jurkat cell RNA spiked in. This sample's subset: FACS-sorted CD8+CD4-CCR7+CD45RA+ naive T cells. The source is a human donor in good health. Some libraries in this study had Jurkat cell RNA spiked in.

This clonotype was seen at least ten times. The V gene is TRBV7-9, the J gene TRBJ2-2, with 9 bases fitting TRBD1. Germline trimming cut 2 bases from V and 5 bases from J; bases unmatched to any gene: 6. CDR1 is SEHNR and CDR2 is FQNEAQ in the germline V gene (reference sequence). The CDR3 covers 16 residues. Here the CDR3 reads CASSLSQGARTGELFF. The CDR3 DNA is TGTGCCAGCAGCTTATCACAGGGGGCCCGGACCGGGGAGCTGTTTTTT.

This clonotype showed up many times. V is TRBV12-3 or TRBV12-4 and J is TRBJ2-2, with D hard to call. The CDR3 is 18 amino acids. Deletions cut 2 bases from V and 3 bases from J, with 19 bases between. The CDR3 DNA reads TGTGCCAGCAGTTTATTTATTGGGTTCAGAGGTGACACCGGGGAGCTGTTTTTT. Protein product: CASSLFIGFRGDTGELFF.

Comment on this clonotype: A much more abundant neighbour one base away suggests this may be a read error. The CDR3 bases are TGTGCCAGCAGCCCTTGGACCTCCTTGAACACTGAAGCTCTCTTT. Residues: CASSPWTSLNTEALF. The gene calls are TRBV14 and TRBJ1-1, with D unresolved. Germline CDR1 and CDR2: SGHDN and FVKESK. The CDR3 is 15 amino acids.